These 4 T cell receptor beta chains were sequenced from one sample in a study of cytomegalovirus exposure and HLA in healthy donors. This PCR relied on a set of 60 Vbeta primers and 13 Jbeta primers. Generated by immunoSEQ multiplex PCR, the TCRdb table keeps only in-frame clones and is missing some. Seen here are approximately 130,000 clones, roughly 71% observed once, and the top ten hold 1.1% to 1.5%. The sample was PBMCs. These receptors originate from a woman in her forties in good health and CMV-seronegative.

This sequence joins TRBV4-2 and TRBJ1-1; D is possibly TRBD1 (5 bases). The germline V and J ends were trimmed by 2 bases and 7 bases, with 14 bases remaining between them. CDR3 size: 14 residues. Germline V lookup: CDR1 LGHNA, CDR2 YNFKEQ. The CDR3 nucleotides read TGTGCCAGCAGCCAAAAAGGGGCCGGGGGTGAAGCTTTCTTT. This sequence encodes CASSQKGAGGEAFF.

The rearrangement links TRBV5-1 to TRBJ1-1; 7 positions match TRBD1. Unmatched junction bases numbered 7, after V lost 4 bases and J lost 4 bases. CDR3 size: 14 residues. CDR1 and CDR2 (germline): SGHRS, YFSETQ. The CDR3 reads CASSIDRDGTEAFF. The CDR3 coding sequence is TGCGCCAGCAGCATCGACAGGGATGGCACTGAAGCTTTCTTT.

This chain joins TRBV9 and TRBJ2-7, with 10 bases lining up with TRBD2. The V segment lost 3 bases and the J segment 4 bases; nucleotides outside the gene matches: 7. The CDR3 sequence is 15 residues long. Germline lookup yields CDR1 SGDLS and CDR2 YYNGEE. As DNA, the CDR3 is TGTGCCAGCAGCGCGAGGCCGGGACTAGCGTACGAGCAGTACTTC. Protein sequence: CASSARPGLAYEQYF.

This clone was counted only a few times. V is TRBV29-1 and J is TRBJ1-4; D is uncertain. Looked up from germline, CDR1 is SQVTM and CDR2 is ANQGSEA. This CDR3 is built from 13 residues. The V end was cut by 4 bases, the J end by 3 bases, with 9 bases between. The DNA for the CDR3 is TGCAGCGTTGTTTTGCCAGCTAATGAAAAACTGTTTTTT. This translates into CSVVLPANEKLFF.